Here is one T cell receptor beta chain with its context. What it binds is not known. These donors counted as nominally healthy when sampled, but unrecorded immune exposures were likely. The data are from a study of cytomegalovirus exposure and HLA in healthy donors. Trimming stripped 2 bases from V and 13 bases from J, with 8 bases between. The CDR3 has 10 amino acids. Germline-derived CDR1 and CDR2 are SEHNR and FQNEAQ (reference sequence). Study results and caveats: In a later analysis, a genetic analysis reported fewer productive-TCR N-insertions in an Asian-associated ancestry cluster than the cohort average.

In the PCR, 60 Vbeta and 13 Jbeta primers were used. TCRdb's copy holds only in-frame clones and misses some; the assay was immunoSEQ multiplex PCR. The table includes about 120,000 clones, more than 65% detected once. V gene TRBV7-9 combines with J gene TRBJ1-2; D is uncertain. This TCR was recovered from a man in his forties in good health and CMV-seropositive. Specimen: PBMCs. CDR3 sequence: CASSLSPGTF. As DNA, the CDR3 is TGTGCCAGCAGCTTATCCCCGGGCACCTTC.